This T cell receptor (beta chain) was observed in a study of blood T cells in healthy people across ages. Study in general: In model experiments, template switching was able to capture about one barcoded beta molecule for every two T cells that were present. Study results and caveats: The fall in TCR beta diversity per million T cells was roughly linear with age.

Details on this clonotype: No antigen is known for it.

A sample-barcoded 5' primer and a J-beta primer mix were used in a second PCR of roughly 7 to 11 cycles. The template-switch adaptor was a 5' adaptor with 12 random nucleotides. It tagged each cDNA molecule. One entry per CDR3 protein results from TCRdb running MiXCR on the 5' RACE reads. There are under 1,000,000 distinct CDR3 sequences in the sample; 35% to 50% occur only once, and about a sixth lies in the top ten. The source is an elderly man in good health. The specimen sequenced was blood.

The CDR3 DNA follows: TGTGCCAGCAGCTTAGTTTTGGTTCCTGGGGCCTACGAGCAGTACTTC. Translating gives CASSLVLVPGAYEQYF. The rearrangement joins TRBV7-2 to TRBJ2-7; no definite D call. Germline V CDR1 and CDR2: SGHTA, FQGNSA. The ends were cut back, 1 base at V and 2 bases at J, with 15 bases in the middle. This CDR3 has 16 amino acids. Variable domain in full (rest from reference TRBV7-2 and TRBJ2-7): GAGVSQSPSNKVTEKGKDVELRCDPISGHTALYWYRQSLGQGLEFLIYFQGNSAPDKSGLPSDRFSAERTGGSVSTLTIQRTQQEDSAVYLCASSLVLVPGAYEQYFGPGTRLTVT.